This T cell receptor beta chain was found in a study of blood T cells in healthy people across ages. All donors came from Russia, were Caucasian and healthy, and spanned ages about 6 to 100. Looked up from germline, CDR1 is ENHRY and CDR2 is SYGVKD. With 4 bases removed from V and 2 bases from J, the gap between germline ends came to 11 bases. CDR3 length: 14 residues. Worth noting for this clonotype: Its antigen is unidentified.

Study outcomes and limitations: More naive CD4+ cells and higher diversity marked long-lived donors relative to aged donors.

A second PCR of about 6 to 11 cycles used a sample-barcoded 5' primer and a J-beta primer mix. TCRdb ran MiXCR on the 5' RACE reads and lists one entry per CDR3 protein. Of about 1,400,000 distinct CDR3 sequences listed, around two fifths were seen once; the top ten hold roughly 7.9%. This TCR derives from a woman in her late teens or twenties in good health. The sequencing input was blood. V usage is TRBV10-3 and J usage is TRBJ2-5; D gene ambiguous. The chain's CDR3 is CAISASTSQETQYF. CDR3 sequence (DNA): TGTGCCATCAGTGCGTCAACATCGCAAGAGACCCAGTACTTC.